These T cell receptor beta chains were read from a single sample in a study of Graves' ophthalmopathy and Graves' hyperthyroidism. TCRdb passed the multiplex PCR reads through MiXCR, listing each CDR3 protein once. The sample records 360,000 or so distinct CDR3 sequences, 15% to 20% being singletons. Sequencing was done on a sample of peripheral blood. Source of these receptors: a woman in her late teens or twenties with Graves' ophthalmopathy. The CDR3 runs from the conserved cysteine through the conserved F or W. The order of the fields is J gene, V gene, CDR3 protein.

>TRBJ2-5|TRBV6-2/TRBV6-3
CASPPLGGMQETQYF
>TRBJ2-7|TRBV25-1
CASSEDTASSYEQYF
>TRBJ1-3|TRBV28
CASIPAGSGNTIYF
>TRBJ1-2|TRBV11-2
CASSLDRAGYTF
>TRBJ1-2|TRBV28
CASSSPGQTGYTF
>TRBJ1-5|TRBV20-1
CSASVGQFNQPQHF
>TRBJ1-1|TRBV7-6
CASSLGTGLNTEAFF
>TRBJ2-7|TRBV19
CASSKRDTPTYEQYF
>TRBJ2-7|TRBV12-3/TRBV12-4
CASSSSTRVRYEQYF
>TRBJ2-2|TRBV20-1
CSAYLIGARELFF
>TRBJ1-2|TRBV10-3
CAISERTGRLYGYTF
>TRBJ1-2|TRBV6-1
CASRSGTSAIYGYTF
>TRBJ1-1|TRBV11-1
CASSPLGGVVSGKTEAFF
>TRBJ1-1|TRBV7-9
CASSSGWTEAFF
>TRBJ1-5|TRBV19
CASSSFGNQPQHF
>TRBJ2-5|TRBV3-1
CASRGAPETQYF
>TRBJ2-7|TRBV20-1
CSARAGQFSSYEQYF
>TRBJ2-2|TRBV7-3
CASSGEGQGQDTGELFF
>TRBJ2-5|TRBV15
CATSREGLKETQYF
>TRBJ2-7|TRBV20-1
CSASPGAGGEYF
>TRBJ1-1|TRBV19
CATYREGPNTEAFF
>TRBJ2-7|TRBV7-2
CASSSFGGYYEQYF
>TRBJ2-2|TRBV11-2
CASSLDSLAVNTGELFF
>TRBJ1-1|TRBV11-2
CASSHRADVEAFF
>TRBJ1-6|TRBV3-1
CASSSLGPGGALHF